The rows below give T cell receptor beta chains drawn from one sample of a study of blood T cell repertoires in COVID-19. Sequencing was performed with immunoSEQ multiplex PCR; in TCRdb, only in-frame clones are kept and a portion is missing. The sample has 250,000 to 300,000 clones; around 83% are singletons. The sequenced sample was PBMCs or T cells enriched from blood (not recorded which). These TCRs come from a man aged 40-49 years who had been exposed to COVID-19. CDR3s include the opening cysteine and the closing phenylalanine or tryptophan. D genes are given only for firm matches. Size tells how often a clone was seen (once, few, many) or the class of an expanded clone, and some rows leave it out.

D gene	V gene	J gene	clone size	CDR3 DNA	CDR3 protein
TRBD2	TRBV10-1	TRBJ2-2	NA	TGCGCCAGCAGTGACGGCGGGAGGGCCGCCGGGGAGCTGTTTTTT	CASSDGGRAAGELFF
TRBD1	TRBV19	TRBJ2-3	NA	TGTGCCAGTAGGGGGGGGACAGGGTTGAGCACAGATACGCAGTATTTT	CASRGGTGLSTDTQYF
NA	TRBV11-2	TRBJ2-7	once	TGTGCCAGCAGCTACCATGGGGGGTTAGGGGTGCAGTACTTC	CASSYHGGLGVQYF
NA	TRBV10-1	TRBJ1-1	NA	TGCGCCAGCAGTCGGTCCGCAGGGGAAAATGAAGCTTTCTTT	CASSRSAGENEAFF
NA	TRBV25-1	TRBJ2-2	NA	TGTGCCAGCAGTGGAGGACACAGGAACACCGGGGAGCTGTTTTTT	CASSGGHRNTGELFF
NA	TRBV18	TRBJ1-2	few	TGTGCCAGCTCACTCCTTGGACAGCCCGGCTACACCTTC	CASSLLGQPGYTF
NA	TRBV3-1/TRBV3-2	TRBJ1-5	NA	TGTGCCAGCAGCCAAGGGGCTCAGCCCCAGCATTTT	CASSQGAQPQHF
NA	TRBV12-3/TRBV12-4	TRBJ2-7	many	TGTGCCAGCAGTCCAAACTTCTACGAGCAGTACTTC	CASSPNFYEQYF
NA	TRBV3-1/TRBV3-2	TRBJ1-1	NA	TGTGCCAGCTGCTTCAGGGGATCAAACACTGAAGCTTTCTTT	CASCFRGSNTEAFF
NA	TRBV11-3	TRBJ1-1	once	TGTGCCAGCAGCTCCAGGGGACTGAACACTGAAGCTTTCTTT	CASSSRGLNTEAFF
NA	TRBV5-1	TRBJ1-1	NA	TGCGCCAGCAAGGATATCACGGGGTTCGACACTGAAGCTTTCTTT	CASKDITGFDTEAFF
NA	TRBV7-9	TRBJ2-1	NA	TGTGCCAGCAGCTTATCTAATGAGCAGTTCTTC	CASSLSNEQFF
NA	TRBV30	TRBJ1-4	NA	TGTGCCTGGAGGAGCAATGAAAAACTGTTTTTT	CAWRSNEKLFF
NA	TRBV7-8	TRBJ2-3	NA	TGTGCCAGCATCTCAAAGCGGTTTTGGAGCACAGATACGCAGTATTTT	CASISKRFWSTDTQYF
NA	TRBV3-1/TRBV3-2	TRBJ1-1	NA	TGTGCCAGCAGCCAAGCATACACAGGGAACACTGAAGCTTTCTTT	CASSQAYTGNTEAFF
NA	TRBV30	TRBJ2-1	NA	TGTGCCTGGAGTAGAAGTGGAGATGAGCAGTTCTTC	CAWSRSGDEQFF
TRBD1	TRBV6-5	TRBJ1-5	NA	TGTGCCAGCAACCCAGGGGGTATGATTGAGCCCCAGCATTTT	CASNPGGMIEPQHF
NA	TRBV11-2	TRBJ1-5	NA	TGTGCCAGCAGCCCTCAGGGAAATCAGCCCCAGCATTTT	CASSPQGNQPQHF
TRBD2	TRBV11-2	TRBJ2-5	NA	TGTGCCAGCCGGGGACTAGTTATGGCTTGGGGAGAGACCCAGTACTTC	CASRGLVMAWGETQYF
NA	TRBV5-1	TRBJ1-1	NA	TGCGCCAGCAGCTTGGAAACGGGTCGCACTGAAGCTTTCTTT	CASSLETGRTEAFF
NA	TRBV5-1	TRBJ1-4	NA	TGCGCCAGCACCGGCGAAGGTCTAGATGAAAAACTGTTTTTT	CASTGEGLDEKLFF
NA	TRBV7-2	TRBJ2-7	NA	TGTGCCAGCAGGAGGAGAGGGGGGGGCGAGCAGTACTTC	CASRRRGGGEQYF
TRBD1	TRBV2	TRBJ1-5	NA	TGTGCCAGCAGGGAACGGACAGGGGGAAAAAATCAGCCCCAGCATTTT	CASRERTGGKNQPQHF
NA	TRBV15	TRBJ2-2	once	TGTGCCACCAGCAACTCAGGTTTTAACATGAACACCGGGGAGCTGTTTTTT	CATSNSGFNMNTGELFF
TRBD2	TRBV9	TRBJ2-3	once	TGTGCCAGCAGCTCCAGCGGGACTAGCACAGATACGCAGTATTTT	CASSSSGTSTDTQYF
TRBD1	TRBV3-1/TRBV3-2	TRBJ2-5	NA	TGTGCCAGCAGCCAACCAGGGGGCTTAGAGACCCAGTACTTC	CASSQPGGLETQYF
NA	TRBV24-1	TRBJ2-1	NA	TGTGCCACCAGTGATTCTTACGGGAGCTCCTACAATGAGCAGTTCTTC	CATSDSYGSSYNEQFF
TRBD1	TRBV6-4	TRBJ2-2	once	TGTGCCAGCAGTGTAAAAGGGGGCCTGACCGGGGAGCTGTTTTTT	CASSVKGGLTGELFF
TRBD1	TRBV19	TRBJ1-2	NA	TGTGCCAGTAGTAGTCAGGGGGCAGGATCTGGCTATGGCTACACCTTC	CASSSQGAGSGYGYTF
TRBD1	TRBV7-3	TRBJ2-1	NA	TGTGCCAGCAGCCACTCGGACAGGGGCGATGAGCAGTTCTTC	CASSHSDRGDEQFF
TRBD2	TRBV6-1	TRBJ2-5	NA	TGTGCCAGCAGGGCGGGGGGTCAAGAGACCCAGTACTTC	CASRAGGQETQYF
TRBD2	TRBV7-9	TRBJ2-7	NA	TGTGCCAGCAGCCCAGCGGGAGGGCCTAGCGAGCAGTACTTC	CASSPAGGPSEQYF